Below, 6 T cell receptor beta chains from the same sample are listed, as sequenced in a study of tumor-infiltrating lymphocytes in localized non-small cell lung cancer. Clones were read by immunoSEQ multiplex PCR, and TCRdb kept only the in-frame ones, dropping some. Seen here are under 6,000 clones, approximately 95% observed once, and the top ten hold 3% to 3.5%. Sequenced material: uninvolved lung tissue not adjacent to the tumor. Receptor source: a human donor with non-small cell lung cancer.

There are a few counts of this clone. This sequence joins TRBV7-9 and TRBJ1-2; D gene uncertain. This CDR3 spans 15 amino acids. V shed 1 base and J shed 2 bases, with 11 bases lying between them. Germline lookup yields CDR1 SEHNR and CDR2 FQNEAQ (reference sequence). This CDR3 reads CASSLVTTHNYGYTF. The CDR3 coding sequence is TGTGCCAGCAGCTTAGTGACTACCCACAACTATGGCTACACCTTC. The variable domain in full, with the rest retrieved from reference TRBV7-9 and TRBJ1-2, is DTGVSQNPRHKITKRGQNVTFRCDPISEHNRLYWYRQTLGQGPEFLTYFQNEAQLEKSRLLSDRFSAERPKGSFSTLEIQRTEQGDSAMYLCASSLVTTHNYGYTFGSGTRLTVV.

J is TRBJ2-3 and V is TRBV6-5; 12 bases agree with TRBD2. The CDR3 runs 15 residues. Trimming removed 6 bases from V and 2 bases from J; junction bases left unmatched: 3. The germline CDR1 and CDR2 sequences are MNHEY and SVGAGI. This CDR3 reads CASRTSGGPTDTQYF. CDR3 in DNA: TGTGCCAGCAGAACTAGCGGGGGGCCCACAGATACGCAGTATTTT.

The rearrangement joins TRBV11-3 to TRBJ2-3, with 9 bases identical to TRBD2. The J segment lost 4 bases and the V segment lost 1 base, leaving 6 bases of the junction unmatched. The germline V gene encodes CDR1 SGHNT and CDR2 YENEEA. This CDR3 spans 16 amino acids. The CDR3 region is CASSLGGGRASDTQYF. The CDR3 region has the DNA TGTGCCAGCAGCTTAGGAGGCGGGAGGGCTTCAGATACGCAGTATTTT.

The chain employs TRBV19 and TRBJ2-1; D unclear. Deletions cut 5 bases from V and 3 bases from J, with 8 bases between. This CDR3 contains 13 residues. Germline CDR1 is LNHDA and CDR2 is SQIVND (reference sequence). The CDR3 protein is CASSANLYNEQFF. The CDR3 DNA is TGTGCCAGTAGTGCCAACCTCTACAATGAGCAGTTCTTC.

V and J are TRBV12-5 and TRBJ2-1, with a weak D call TRBD2 (6 bases). This CDR3 is built from 17 residues. From germline, CDR1 is LGHNT and CDR2 FRNRAP. V lost 5 bases and J lost 4, with 21 bases in between. The CDR3 protein is CASGPPLGREFYNEQFF. DNA of the CDR3: TGTGCTAGTGGTCCTCCCTTAGGTCGGGAGTTTTACAATGAGCAGTTCTTC.

The V gene is TRBV19, the J gene TRBJ1-5; no definite D call. There are 15 residues in the CDR3. Germline lookup yields CDR1 LNHDA and CDR2 SQIVND (reference sequence). The V end was cut by 0 bases, the J end by 6 bases, with 12 bases between. The CDR3 DNA reads as TGTGCCAGTAGTATAGATACCGGGTTCAGTCAGCCCCAGCATTTT. Its protein is CASSIDTGFSQPQHF.